This T cell receptor (beta chain) was found in a study of blood T cells in healthy people across ages. The second PCR ran roughly 6 to 11 cycles with a sample-barcoded 5' primer and J-beta primers. Each cDNA was tagged by a template-switch adaptor containing 12 random nucleotides. TCRdb reprocessed the 5' RACE reads via MiXCR and lists one record per CDR3 protein. The data hold over 1.5 million distinct CDR3 sequences, with 49% observed a single time. Remarks on this clonotype: Its antigen is still unknown.

The CDR3 has 11 residues. Germline-derived CDR1 and CDR2 are DFQATT and SNEGSKA (reference sequence). V lost 5 bases and J lost 11, with 13 bases in between. Study results and caveats: TCR beta diversity was tightly associated with the proportion of naive T cells. With unsorted PBMCs, a conclusive comparison of naive versus antigen-experienced cells was not possible.

The TCR sequence derives from a woman between 40 and 55 years old in good health. Material: blood. V and J are TRBV20-1 and TRBJ1-5; tentatively, D is TRBD1 (6 bases). CDR3 protein: CSAGGREAQHF. CDR3 sequence (DNA): TGCAGTGCTGGGGGGCGGGAAGCCCAGCATTTT.